This T cell receptor (beta chain) originates from a study of cytomegalovirus exposure and HLA in healthy donors. Study results and limitations: Most TCR beta V segments were productive about 90% or about 30% of the time in an earlier analysis. For cytomegalovirus status, the classifier reportedly gave diagnoses with high specificity and sensitivity.

As to this clone: Its antigen is as yet unknown.

V was pared by 2 bases and J by 7 bases, with 6 bases of the junction left unmatched. This CDR3 comprises 15 residues. Germline V gene sequence: CDR1 SGHRS, CDR2 YFSETQ. A multiplex PCR was run with 60 Vbeta primers and 13 Jbeta primers. Profiling relied on immunoSEQ multiplex PCR, and the TCRdb table lists in-frame clones only, not all of them. The sample carries 100,000 to 150,000 clones, roughly two thirds recorded once. The origin of this receptor is a man aged 25-40 years in good health and CMV-seropositive. The rearrangement links TRBV5-1 to TRBJ2-7; 13 positions agree with TRBD2. Source material: PBMCs. DNA for the CDR3: TGCGCCAGCAGCTTCGGACTAGCGGGAGTGGGGGAGCAGTACTTC. This encodes CASSFGLAGVGEQYF.